Each of the 26 T cell receptor beta chains below was sequenced from the same sample in a study of blood T cell repertoires in COVID-19 (dated by TCRdb to 2018 to 2020). The library was produced with the immunoSEQ multiplex PCR assay. TCRdb re-hosts the immuneACCESS table, in-frame sequences only. Its copies lack some clones; in the studies checked, an unresolved V gene accounts for under half of them, and the cause for the rest is not known. In this sample the table shows 200,000 or so clones, 65% to 90% of which occur a single time. Under 2.5% of the sample comes from the top ten. The sequenced material came from peripheral blood. These receptors were collected from a man aged 40-55 years who had recovered from COVID-19.

The gene calls are TRBV12-5 and TRBJ1-4; TRBD1 aligns across 7 bases. With 3 bases clipped from V and 8 bases from J, the junction kept 3 bases outside the gene matches. The CDR3 totals 13 residues. Germline CDR1 reads LGHNT; CDR2 reads FRNRAP. CDR3 sequence reads: CASGLQGYEKLFF. DNA of the CDR3: TGTGCTAGTGGTTTACAGGGGTACGAAAAACTGTTTTTT. The variable domain in full, with the rest retrieved from reference TRBV12-5 and TRBJ1-4, is DARVTQTPRHKVTEMGQEVTMRCQPILGHNTVFWYRQTMMQGLELLAYFRNRAPLDDSGMPKDRFSAEMPDATLATLKIQPSEPRDSAVYFCASGLQGYEKLFFGSGTQLSVL.

V and J are TRBV2 and TRBJ2-3; 7 nucleotides line up with TRBD2. CDR3 size: 15 residues. Looked up from germline, CDR1 is SNHLY and CDR2 is FYNNEI. J gave up 4 bases and V 4 bases, and 8 bases lay outside the gene matches. CDR3 loop: CASSAGGEGADTQYF. DNA of the CDR3: TGTGCCAGCAGTGCAGGAGGGGAGGGCGCAGATACGCAGTATTTT.

The J gene is TRBJ1-2, the V gene TRBV6-6; 9 bases line up with TRBD1. CDR3 size: 14 residues. Germline CDR1 and CDR2: MNHNY and SVGAGI (reference sequence). With 4 bases clipped from V and 4 bases from J, the junction kept 4 bases outside the gene matches. The CDR3, as DNA: TGTGCCAGCAGTTCGGACAGGGGATTCTATGGCTACACCTTC. Translating gives CASSSDRGFYGYTF.

The chain is built from TRBV11-3 and TRBJ2-3, with D possibly matching TRBD1 (5 bases). Per germline, CDR1 SGHNT and CDR2 YENEEA. V was cut by 8 bases and J by 6 bases, with 6 bases left in between. This CDR3 comprises 10 residues. CDR3 in DNA: TGTGCCAGCGGGGCTGATACGCAGTATTTT. Protein: CASGADTQYF.

The V gene is TRBV7-9, the J gene TRBJ1-2, with D maybe TRBD1 (6 bases). Trimming took off 1 base at V and 2 bases at J, with 14 bases between the two ends. The CDR3 length is 16 residues. Germline CDR1 SEHNR, CDR2 FQNEAQ (reference sequence). The CDR3 bases are TGTGCCAGCAGCTTAGGGGGCAGGGGAAGAAACTATGGCTACACCTTC. Amino acid sequence: CASSLGGRGRNYGYTF.

The chain links TRBV10-3 to TRBJ2-1; D is unresolved. Germline V gene lookup returns CDR1 ENHRY and CDR2 SYGVKD. Trimming stripped 2 bases from V and 6 bases from J, with 5 bases between. The CDR3 is 12 amino acids. Here the CDR3 reads CAISEQRNEQFF. DNA of the CDR3: TGTGCCATCAGTGAGCAGCGCAATGAGCAGTTCTTC.

V gene TRBV5-4 combines with J gene TRBJ1-2, with a tentative D call TRBD1 (6 bases). The V end was cut by 0 bases, the J end by 7 bases, with 10 bases between. Germline CDR1 and CDR2: SGHNT and YYREEE (reference sequence). This CDR3 comprises 13 residues. The CDR3 DNA sequence: TGTGCCAGCAGCTTGGACAGGGCTGGTGGCTACACCTTC. Translating gives CASSLDRAGGYTF.

The J gene is TRBJ1-1, the V gene TRBV29-1; 9 bases map to TRBD1. The CDR3 has 14 amino acids. Germline assignment: CDR1 SQVTM and CDR2 ANQGSEA. With V trimmed by 6 bases and J by 1 base, 6 bases remained unmatched. This CDR3 reads CSVARQGGNTEAFF. Here the CDR3 DNA reads TGCAGCGTGGCCCGACAGGGGGGGAACACTGAAGCTTTCTTT.

The gene calls are TRBV12-3 or TRBV12-4 and TRBJ2-5; D is perhaps TRBD1 (6 bases). Trimming shortened V by 6 bases and J by 5 bases, and 13 bases separated the two germline ends. This CDR3 contains 13 residues. CDR3 amino acids: CASRRRGGETQYF. CDR3 DNA: TGTGCCAGCAGGCGCAGGGGTGGGGAGACCCAGTACTTC.

This chain joins TRBV2 and TRBJ1-2; D call uncertain. Looked up from germline, CDR1 is SNHLY and CDR2 is FYNNEI. V lost 2 bases to trimming and J lost 5 bases, with 12 bases between them. The length of the CDR3 is 14 residues. CDR3 in amino acids: CASSETGGEYGYTF. CDR3 nucleotides: TGTGCCAGCAGTGAAACTGGTGGAGAGTATGGCTACACCTTC.

J is TRBJ2-5 and V is TRBV7-2; 10 nucleotides align to TRBD1. Trimming cost V 6 bases and J 1 base; bases outside gene matches: 8. Germline loops: CDR1 SGHTA, CDR2 FQGNSA. The CDR3 is 16 residues long. This chain's CDR3 is CASRSRQGASQETQYF. The DNA of the CDR3 is TGTGCCAGCAGAAGTAGACAGGGGGCTTCCCAAGAGACCCAGTACTTC.

This rearrangement joins TRBV29-1 to TRBJ1-2, with a possible D match to TRBD1 (6 bases). From germline, CDR1 is SQVTM and CDR2 ANQGSEA. This CDR3 contains 14 residues. V dropped 6 bases and J dropped 4 bases, with 18 bases sitting between them. CDR3 amino acids: CSVSKAGGPYGYTF. The CDR3 DNA follows: TGCAGCGTGTCAAAGGCCGGGGGGCCCTATGGCTACACCTTC.

The gene calls are TRBV21-1 and TRBJ2-1; the DNA was not used to check the table's D call, TRBD2. TRBV21-1 is a documented pseudogene. The CDR3 spans 13 residues. CDR3 nucleotide sequence: TGTGCCGGGCGGGACGGACTCCTTAGGGGGCAGTTCTTC. Translated, it gives CAGRDGLLRGQFF.

The chain couples TRBV9 to TRBJ1-3, with D perhaps TRBD1 (5 bases). V was trimmed by 3 bases and J by 0 bases, leaving 13 bases between them. The germline V gene has CDR1 SGDLS and CDR2 YYNGEE. The CDR3 extends over 16 amino acids. The CDR3 DNA reads as TGTGCCAGCAGCGAAGGGGCAGGTCTCTCTGGAAACACCATATATTTT. Its translation is CASSEGAGLSGNTIYF.

This chain connects TRBV7-2 to TRBJ2-7; 8 bases are shared with TRBD1. Germline CDR1 reads SGHTA; CDR2 reads FQGNSA. V lost 5 bases, J lost 1 base, and 4 bases stayed unmatched. This CDR3 has 14 residues. CDR3 sequence (DNA): TGTGCCAGCAGCCCGCAGGGGGCATCCTACGAGCAGTACTTC. This gives the protein CASSPQGASYEQYF.

This clone was detected once. The rearrangement uses TRBV6-1 and TRBJ1-2, with D uncertain. Germline V gene lookup returns CDR1 MNHNS and CDR2 SASEGT. The V and J ends lost 5 bases and 8 bases respectively, with 9 bases between them. This CDR3 is 11 amino acids long. CDR3 amino acids: CASSQTVGYTF. The CDR3 coding sequence is TGTGCCAGCAGTCAGACTGTGGGCTACACCTTC.

This clone was found once. The chain carries TRBV5-5 and TRBJ1-5; a possible D gene is TRBD1 (5 bases). Trimming cost V 6 bases and J 4 bases, with 17 bases left between them. Germline CDR1 is SGHKS and CDR2 is YYEKEE (reference sequence). The CDR3 sequence is 15 residues long. The CDR3 DNA follows: TGTGCCAGCACCCGGGGGGGGGACCCGAATCAGCCCCAGCATTTT. It encodes CASTRGGDPNQPQHF. Using reference TRBV5-5 and TRBJ1-5 for the parts outside the CDR3, the full variable domain is DAGVTQSPTHLIKTRGQQVTLRCSPISGHKSVSWYQQVLGQGPQFIFQYYEKEERGRGNFPDRFSARQFPNYSSELNVNALLLGDSALYLCASTRGGDPNQPQHFGDGTRLSIL.

This sequence joins TRBV11-3 and TRBJ2-7, with 7 bases that match TRBD2. Looked up from germline, CDR1 is SGHNT and CDR2 is YENEEA. The CDR3 covers 14 residues. With 5 bases clipped from V and 2 bases from J, the junction kept 6 bases outside the gene matches. CDR3 sequence reads: CASSRREVAYEQYF. CDR3 bases: TGTGCCAGCAGCCGACGGGAGGTTGCCTACGAGCAGTACTTC.

The rearrangement uses TRBV4-1 and TRBJ2-1; no clear D gene. Germline V gives CDR1 MGHRA, CDR2 YSYEKL. CDR3 length: 11 amino acids. With 3 bases removed from V and 6 bases from J, the gap between germline ends came to 3 bases. CDR3 nucleotides: TGCGCCAGCAGCCACGGCAATGAGCAGTTCTTC. Protein: CASSHGNEQFF.

The rearrangement uses TRBV6-5 and TRBJ1-1; weak D call: TRBD1 (5 bases). Germline lookup yields CDR1 MNHEY and CDR2 SVGAGI. V gave up 6 bases and J gave up 0 bases, with 11 bases separating them. This CDR3 spans 14 amino acids. Here the CDR3 DNA reads TGTGCCAGCAGGCAATCACAGGTGAACACTGAAGCTTTCTTT. Amino acid sequence: CASRQSQVNTEAFF.

The chain employs TRBV9 and TRBJ1-1; weak D call: TRBD1 (6 bases). V shed 4 bases and J shed 1 base, with 8 bases lying between them. The CDR3 is 13 residues long. CDR1 SGDLS and CDR2 YYNGEE come from the germline V gene. The DNA for the CDR3 is TGTGCCAGCAGCACGGACAGGAACACTGAAGCTTTCTTT. It codes for CASSTDRNTEAFF. The variable domain in full, completed from reference TRBV9 and TRBJ1-1, reads DSGVTQTPKHLITATGQRVTLRCSPRSGDLSVYWYQQSLDQGLQFLIQYYNGEERAKGNILERFSAQQFPDLHSELNLSSLELGDSALYFCASSTDRNTEAFFGQGTRLTVV.

The chain is built from TRBV7-2 and TRBJ2-1, with D possibly TRBD2 on 5 matching bases. The CDR3 has 15 amino acids. V lost 3 bases, J lost 0 bases, and 9 bases lay in between. From germline, CDR1 is SGHTA and CDR2 FQGNSA. The CDR3 spells CASSFGDSSYNEQFF. CDR3 coding DNA: TGTGCCAGCAGCTTCGGGGATAGCTCCTACAATGAGCAGTTCTTC.

J is TRBJ2-5 and V is TRBV5-6; D ambiguous. V lost 2 bases, J lost 2 bases, and 10 bases lay in between. In germline, CDR1 is SGHDT, CDR2 YYEEEE. This CDR3 has 14 residues. Here the CDR3 reads CASSFADTQETQYF. CDR3 DNA sequence: TGTGCCAGCAGCTTCGCAGACACTCAAGAGACCCAGTACTTC. Using reference TRBV5-6 and TRBJ2-5 for the parts outside the CDR3, the full variable domain is DAGVTQSPTHLIKTRGQQVTLRCSPKSGHDTVSWYQQALGQGPQFIFQYYEEEERQRGNFPDRFSGHQFPNYSSELNVNALLLGDSALYLCASSFADTQETQYFGPGTRLLVL.

The chain joins TRBV6-5 to TRBJ2-7; 7 positions agree with TRBD2. The CDR3 loop spans 15 amino acids. The V gene end was trimmed by 0 bases and the J gene end by 2 bases; junction bases not matched to a gene: 4. The germline V gene has CDR1 MNHEY and CDR2 SVGAGI. The CDR3 DNA is TGTGCCAGCAGTTACTCGGGAGGGCCCACCTACGAGCAGTACTTC. Protein sequence: CASSYSGGPTYEQYF.

Concerning this clone itself: Other DNA sequences from this sample encode an identical CDR3 as well. This chain uses TRBV19 with TRBJ1-2, with 7 bases lining up with TRBD1. The CDR3 runs 13 residues. Germline V lookup: CDR1 LNHDA, CDR2 SQIVND (reference sequence). The trim removed 6 bases at V and 3 bases at J, leaving 4 bases unmatched. The CDR3 is CASSSRGYYGYTF. The DNA for the CDR3 is TGTGCCAGTAGCAGCAGGGGGTACTATGGCTACACCTTC.

The J gene is TRBJ2-3, the V gene TRBV4-2; 8 bases agree with TRBD2. Germline lookup yields CDR1 LGHNA and CDR2 YNFKEQ. J gave up 3 bases and V 0 bases, and 17 bases lay outside the gene matches. This CDR3 has 20 residues. The CDR3 loop is CASSQDSYDRAGGSTDTQYF. The CDR3 DNA is TGTGCCAGCAGCCAAGATAGCTATGATCGGGCGGGAGGATCGACAGATACGCAGTATTTT.